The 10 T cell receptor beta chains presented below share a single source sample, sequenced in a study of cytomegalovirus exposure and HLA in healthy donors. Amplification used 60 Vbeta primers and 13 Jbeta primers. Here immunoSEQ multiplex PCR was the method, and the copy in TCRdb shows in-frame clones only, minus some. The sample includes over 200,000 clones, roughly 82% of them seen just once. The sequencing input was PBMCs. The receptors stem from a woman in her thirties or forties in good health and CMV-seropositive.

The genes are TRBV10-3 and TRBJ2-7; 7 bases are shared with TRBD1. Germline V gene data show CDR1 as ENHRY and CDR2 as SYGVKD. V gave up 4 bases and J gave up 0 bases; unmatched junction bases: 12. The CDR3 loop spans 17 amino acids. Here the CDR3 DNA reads TGTGCCATCAGTGGTGGGAAAGGACAGGAAAGCTCCTACGAGCAGTACTTC. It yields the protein CAISGGKGQESSYEQYF.

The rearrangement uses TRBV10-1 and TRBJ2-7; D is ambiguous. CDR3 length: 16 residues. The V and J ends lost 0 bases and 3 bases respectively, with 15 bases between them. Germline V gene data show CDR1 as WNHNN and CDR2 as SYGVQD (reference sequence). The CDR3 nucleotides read TGCGCCAGCAGTGAGTCCCTAGGCCCTCAGAACTACGAGCAGTACTTC. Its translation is CASSESLGPQNYEQYF.

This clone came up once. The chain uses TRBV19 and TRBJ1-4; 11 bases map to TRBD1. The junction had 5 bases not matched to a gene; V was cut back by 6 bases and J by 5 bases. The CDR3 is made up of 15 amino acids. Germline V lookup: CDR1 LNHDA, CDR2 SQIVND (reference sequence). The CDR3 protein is CASSGQGAANEKLFF. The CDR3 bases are TGTGCCAGTAGCGGACAGGGGGCCGCCAATGAAAAACTGTTTTTT.

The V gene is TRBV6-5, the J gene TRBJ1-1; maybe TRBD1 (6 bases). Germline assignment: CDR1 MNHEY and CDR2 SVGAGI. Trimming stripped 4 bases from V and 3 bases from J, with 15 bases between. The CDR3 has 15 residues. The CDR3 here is CASSSAGARHTEAFF. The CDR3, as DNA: TGTGCCAGCAGTTCCGCAGGGGCCCGGCACACTGAAGCTTTCTTT.

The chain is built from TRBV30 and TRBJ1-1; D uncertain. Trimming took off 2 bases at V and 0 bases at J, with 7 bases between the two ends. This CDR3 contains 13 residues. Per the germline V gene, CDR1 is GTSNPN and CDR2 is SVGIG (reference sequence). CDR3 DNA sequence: TGTGCCTGGAGTCCTACCATGAACACTGAAGCTTTCTTT. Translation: CAWSPTMNTEAFF.

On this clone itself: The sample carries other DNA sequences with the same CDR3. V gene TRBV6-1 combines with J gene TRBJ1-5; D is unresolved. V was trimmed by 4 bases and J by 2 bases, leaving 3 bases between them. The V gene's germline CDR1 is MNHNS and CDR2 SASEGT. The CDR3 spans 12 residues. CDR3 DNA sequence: TGTGCCAGCAGTGCAGGCAATCAGCCCCAGCATTTT. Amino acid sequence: CASSAGNQPQHF.

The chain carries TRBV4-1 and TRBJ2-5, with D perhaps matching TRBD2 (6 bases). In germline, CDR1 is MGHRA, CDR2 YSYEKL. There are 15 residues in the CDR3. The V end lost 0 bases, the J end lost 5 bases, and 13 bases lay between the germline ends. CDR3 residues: CASSQEGGKWETQYF. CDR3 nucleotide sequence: TGCGCCAGCAGCCAAGAGGGAGGCAAGTGGGAGACCCAGTACTTC.

CDR3 protein: CASSLGGGLSRKSSYNEQFF. The DNA for the CDR3 is TGTGCCAGCAGCTTAGGGGGGGGCTTATCGCGGAAGAGCTCCTACAATGAGCAGTTCTTC. The chain recombines TRBV7-6 with TRBJ2-1; tentatively, D is TRBD2 (7 bases). The CDR3 contains 20 residues. V lost 1 base to trimming and J lost 0 bases, with 22 bases between them. Germline V CDR1 and CDR2: SGHVS, FNYEAQ.

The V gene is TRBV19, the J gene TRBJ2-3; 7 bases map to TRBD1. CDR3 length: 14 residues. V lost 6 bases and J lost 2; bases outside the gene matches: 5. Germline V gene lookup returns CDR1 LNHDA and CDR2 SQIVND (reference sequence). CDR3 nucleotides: TGTGCCAGTAGCTCGACAGGGACCACAGATACGCAGTATTTT. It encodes CASSSTGTTDTQYF.

CDR3 in DNA: TGTGCCAGCAGCGGGGACAGGGGGCATGAAAAACTGTTTTTT. It codes for CASSGDRGHEKLFF. This chain uses TRBV2 with TRBJ1-4, with 12 bases aligning to TRBD1. CDR1 and CDR2 from the germline V gene are SNHLY and FYNNEI. J lost 6 bases, V lost 6 bases, and 2 bases had no gene match. The CDR3 has 14 residues. Full variable domain (missing parts from reference TRBV2 and TRBJ1-4): EPEVTQTPSHQVTQMGQEVILRCVPISNHLYFYWYRQILGQKVEFLVSFYNNEISEKSEIFDDQFSVERPDGSNFTLKIRSTKLEDSAMYFCASSGDRGHEKLFFGSGTQLSVL.